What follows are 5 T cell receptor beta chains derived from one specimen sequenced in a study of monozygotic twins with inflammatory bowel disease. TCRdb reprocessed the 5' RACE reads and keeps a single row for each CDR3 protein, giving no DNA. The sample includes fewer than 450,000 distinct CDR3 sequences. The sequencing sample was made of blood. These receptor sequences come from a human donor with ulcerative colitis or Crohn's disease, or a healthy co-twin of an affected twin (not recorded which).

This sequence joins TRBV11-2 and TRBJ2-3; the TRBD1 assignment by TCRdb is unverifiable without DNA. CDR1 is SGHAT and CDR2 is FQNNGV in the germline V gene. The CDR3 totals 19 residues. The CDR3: CASSLVPDRVGTSADTQYF.

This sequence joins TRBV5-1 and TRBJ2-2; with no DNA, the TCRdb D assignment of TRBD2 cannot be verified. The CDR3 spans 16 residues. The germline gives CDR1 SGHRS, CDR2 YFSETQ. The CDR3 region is CASSLRTSGNTGELFF.

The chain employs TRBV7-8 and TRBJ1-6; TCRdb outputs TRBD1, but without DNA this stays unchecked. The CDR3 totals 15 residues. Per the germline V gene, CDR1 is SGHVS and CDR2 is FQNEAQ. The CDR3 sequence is CASSGRQGAESPLHF.

Here the CDR3 reads CASSLLVGSYEQYF. This chain connects TRBV12-3 or TRBV12-4 to TRBJ2-7. This CDR3 has 14 amino acids.

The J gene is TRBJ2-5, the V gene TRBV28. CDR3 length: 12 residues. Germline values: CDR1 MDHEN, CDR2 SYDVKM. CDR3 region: CASSSFGETQYF. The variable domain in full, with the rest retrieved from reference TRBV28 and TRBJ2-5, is DVKVTQSSRYLVKRTGEKVFLECVQDMDHENMFWYRQDPGLGLRLIYFSYDVKMKEKGDIPEGYSVSREKKERFSLILESASTNQTSMYLCASSSFGETQYFGPGTRLLVL.